This T cell receptor (beta chain) was profiled in a study of blood T cell repertoires in COVID-19. In the study overall: Specimens from acute and convalescent COVID-19 originated in the United States, Italy and Spain. Sources were T cells, B-cell-depleted T cells, or PBMCs; the material itself was cDNA or gDNA.

V shed 6 bases and J shed 2 bases, with 8 bases lying between them. CDR1 and CDR2 (germline): MNHEY, SVGAGI. This CDR3 spans 13 amino acids. In the original workflow: Amplification with reference gene primers provided the estimates of nucleated cell counts. Data came from immunoSEQ multiplex PCR; TCRdb stores just in-frame clones and leaves some out. V, J and clone size reflect that table, while D and trimming were determined from the DNA. The data hold approximately 400,000 clones, with 88% observed a single time. The sequenced sample was PBMCs or T cells enriched from blood (not recorded which). The rearrangement joins TRBV6-5 to TRBJ1-5, with D perhaps matching TRBD1 (6 bases). The receptor's source is a woman aged 18 to 35 who had recovered from COVID-19. CDR3 in amino acids: CASSRGGNQPQHF. Here the CDR3 DNA reads TGTGCCAGCAGCAGGGGTGGCAATCAGCCCCAGCATTTT.